This T cell receptor (beta chain) comes out of a study of Graves' ophthalmopathy and Graves' hyperthyroidism. The CDR3 consists of 11 residues. Trimming took 5 bases from V and 3 from J, leaving 5 bases between them. Germline assignment: CDR1 SQVTM and CDR2 ANQGSEA. This clonotype was counted ten times or more. RNA transcripts served as template for amplifying TCR beta CDR3 sequences. HTBI-primed RT-PCR formed the first round, and a multiplex PCR formed the second. A single record per CDR3 protein comes from TCRdb applying MiXCR to the multiplex PCR reads. The sample holds hundreds of thousands of distinct CDR3 sequences, around 42% seen once.

The chain couples TRBV29-1 to TRBJ1-3, with D unresolved. The sample consisted of peripheral blood. This sequence was found in an adult man with Graves' ophthalmopathy. In DNA, the CDR3 is TGCAGCGTTCCGGGTGGAAACACCATATATTTT. Its protein product is CSVPGGNTIYF.